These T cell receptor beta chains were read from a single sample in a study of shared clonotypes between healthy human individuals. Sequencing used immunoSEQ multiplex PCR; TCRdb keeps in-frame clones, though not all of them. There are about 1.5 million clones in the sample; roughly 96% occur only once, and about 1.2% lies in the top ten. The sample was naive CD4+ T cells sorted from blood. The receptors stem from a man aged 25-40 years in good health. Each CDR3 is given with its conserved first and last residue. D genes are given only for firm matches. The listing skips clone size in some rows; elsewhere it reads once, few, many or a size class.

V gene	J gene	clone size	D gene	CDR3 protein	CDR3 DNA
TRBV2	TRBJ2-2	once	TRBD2	CASRETSGRGTGELFF	TGTGCCAGCAGAGAGACTAGCGGGAGGGGCACCGGGGAGCTGTTTTTT
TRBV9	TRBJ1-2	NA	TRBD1	CASSPTDRGLGGYTF	TGTGCCAGCAGCCCCACGGACAGGGGGCTTGGAGGCTACACCTTC
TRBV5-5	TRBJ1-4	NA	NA	CASSFSSSGTRELFF	TGTGCCAGCAGCTTCTCCTCCTCAGGGACGAGGGAACTGTTTTTT
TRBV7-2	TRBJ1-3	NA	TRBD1	CASSSPRGGSGNTIYF	TGTGCCAGCAGCTCCCCCAGGGGGGGCTCTGGAAACACCATATATTTT
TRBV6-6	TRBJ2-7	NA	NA	CASSHGGTLPYEQYF	TGTGCCAGCAGTCATGGAGGGACGCTACCCTACGAGCAGTACTTC
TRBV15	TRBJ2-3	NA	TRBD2	CATSRDRLAGAQQYF	TGTGCCACCAGCAGAGATAGGCTAGCGGGGGCCCAGCAGTATTTT
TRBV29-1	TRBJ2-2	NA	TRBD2	CSVSATSGTFTGELFF	TGCAGCGTGTCGGCAACTAGCGGGACCTTCACCGGGGAGCTGTTTTTT
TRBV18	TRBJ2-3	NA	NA	CASSPLTSGSGSTDTQYF	TGTGCCAGCTCACCACTAACCTCCGGGAGCGGTAGCACAGATACGCAGTATTTT
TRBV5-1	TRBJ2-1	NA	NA	CASSRAPENNEQFF	TGCGCCAGCAGCAGGGCCCCTGAGAACAATGAGCAGTTCTTC
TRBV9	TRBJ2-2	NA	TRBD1	CASSKLDREAGELFF	TGTGCCAGCAGCAAACTGGACAGGGAGGCCGGGGAGCTGTTTTTT
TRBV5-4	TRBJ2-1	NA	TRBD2	CASSPGLQGGNEQFF	TGTGCCAGCAGCCCGGGGCTCCAGGGAGGGAATGAGCAGTTCTTC
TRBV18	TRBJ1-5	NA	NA	CASSPARGDQPQHF	TGTGCCAGCTCACCAGCGAGGGGTGATCAGCCCCAGCATTTT
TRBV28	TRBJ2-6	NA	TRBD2	CASSWAGVKGLTGANVLTF	TGTGCCAGCAGCTGGGCGGGAGTTAAGGGGTTGACTGGGGCCAACGTCCTGACTTTC
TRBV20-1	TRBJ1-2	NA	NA	CSASYTGKRNF	TGCAGTGCTAGTTATACAGGGAAGAGGAACTTC
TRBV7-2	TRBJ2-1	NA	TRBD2	CASSLGRSGATPSDEQFF	TGTGCCAGCAGCTTAGGTCGCAGCGGGGCGACCCCGTCCGATGAGCAGTTCTTC
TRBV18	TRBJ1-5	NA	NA	CASSLQTDQPQHF	TGTGCCAGCTCACTACAGACTGATCAGCCCCAGCATTTT
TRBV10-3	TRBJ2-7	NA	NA	CAISEVQNHYEQYF	TGTGCCATCAGTGAAGTCCAGAACCACTACGAGCAGTACTTC
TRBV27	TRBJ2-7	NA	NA	CASSLDQDSYEQYF	TGTGCCAGCAGTTTAGATCAGGACTCCTACGAGCAGTACTTC
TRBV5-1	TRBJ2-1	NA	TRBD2	CASSLGLAGWSEQFF	TGCGCCAGCAGCTTGGGGCTAGCGGGATGGTCTGAGCAGTTCTTC
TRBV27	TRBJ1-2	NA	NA	CASSLKGYGYTF	TGTGCCAGCAGTTTAAAGGGCTATGGCTACACCTTC
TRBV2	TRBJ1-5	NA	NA	CASSEYRVDQPQHF	TGTGCCAGCAGTGAGTACAGGGTGGATCAGCCCCAGCATTTT
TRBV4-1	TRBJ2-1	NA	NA	CASSQNNEQFF	TGCGCCAGCAGCCAGAACAATGAGCAGTTCTTC
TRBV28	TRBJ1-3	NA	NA	CASSLYPGDFGNTIYF	TGTGCCAGCAGTTTATATCCAGGGGACTTTGGAAACACCATATATTTT
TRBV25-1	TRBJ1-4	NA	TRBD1	CASSVGTALAEKLFF	TGTGCCAGCAGTGTGGGGACAGCCCTGGCGGAAAAACTGTTTTTT
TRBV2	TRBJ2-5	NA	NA	CASSVPRTQYF	TGTGCCAGCAGTGTTCCGAGGACCCAGTACTTC
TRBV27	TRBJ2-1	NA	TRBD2	CASRSERGAYNEQFF	TGTGCCAGCAGATCAGAGCGGGGGGCCTACAATGAGCAGTTCTTC